A selection of T cell receptor beta chains follows, all from one sample in a study of cytomegalovirus exposure and HLA in healthy donors. The repertoire was sequenced with immunoSEQ multiplex PCR; TCRdb's copy has only in-frame clones and lacks some. The sample includes more than 85,000 clones, roughly 76% of them seen just once. The sample comprised PBMCs. The receptors here all came from a female donor in good health and CMV-seronegative. Both conserved end residues are part of each CDR3. The order of the fields is clone size, J gene, D gene, V gene, CDR3 DNA, CDR3 protein. The D gene is left open where the match is weak. Clone size appears in some rows only: once, few, many, or a class for an expanded clone.

-	TRBJ2-1	TRBD2	TRBV28	TGTGCCAGCAGCCACAGCGGGAGCGGGGACAATGAGCAGTTCTTC	CASSHSGSGDNEQFF
-	TRBJ1-4	-	TRBV7-9	TGTGCCAGCAGACCCGGGACAATGATGGGGGAAAAACTGTTTTTT	CASRPGTMMGEKLFF
-	TRBJ1-5	TRBD1	TRBV30	TGTGCCTGGAGCCACAGACAGGGGACGAGCAATCAGCCCCAGCATTTT	CAWSHRQGTSNQPQHF
-	TRBJ1-3	-	TRBV6-5	TGTGCCAGCAACAATGAGGGTGGAAACACCATATATTTT	CASNNEGGNTIYF
-	TRBJ1-1	TRBD1	TRBV6-5	TGTGCCAGCAGTTATACAGGGGCCACTGAAGCTTTCTTT	CASSYTGATEAFF
-	TRBJ1-6	-	TRBV6-5	TGTGCCAGCAGTTACTCTCGAGAGCTGTATAATTCACCCCTCCACTTT	CASSYSRELYNSPLHF
once	TRBJ2-7	-	TRBV6-5	TGTGCCAGCAGTTACCATGGCAGGGGTTACGAGCAGTACTTC	CASSYHGRGYEQYF
-	TRBJ2-7	TRBD2	TRBV10-3	TGTGCCACCCTAGCGGGCGCTTACGAGCAGTACTTC	CATLAGAYEQYF
-	TRBJ2-5	TRBD1	TRBV7-7	TGTGCTAGCAGCTTAGGGGGACAGAATGGGTTAGAGACCCAGTACTTC	CASSLGGQNGLETQYF
-	TRBJ1-4	TRBD1	TRBV28	TGTGCCAGCAGTTCCCCATCAGGGGGCGCGGATGAAAAACTGTTTTTT	CASSSPSGGADEKLFF
-	TRBJ2-1	TRBD2	TRBV5-6	TGTGCCAGCAGCTTGTTTGGTCTAGCGGGGGCAAACAATGAGCAGTTCTTC	CASSLFGLAGANNEQFF
-	TRBJ1-2	-	TRBV6-1	TGTGCCAGCAGGGGACGGGAGTACTATGGCTACACCTTC	CASRGREYYGYTF
once	TRBJ2-7	TRBD2	TRBV4-1	TGCGCCAGCAGCCCCGGACTAGCGGGAGGCTACGAGCAGTACTTC	CASSPGLAGGYEQYF
-	TRBJ1-2	TRBD1	TRBV5-1	TGCGCCAGCAGGGAGAGGGACAGGGGTGGAACTAACTATGGCTACACCTTC	CASRERDRGGTNYGYTF
-	TRBJ2-1	-	TRBV11-2	TGTGCCAGCAGCCCCACCGGGGTGAATGAGCAGTTCTTC	CASSPTGVNEQFF
-	TRBJ2-1	-	TRBV6-4	TGTGCCAGCAGTGACTCGGAGGGAAGCAATGAGCAGTTCTTC	CASSDSEGSNEQFF
-	TRBJ2-2	TRBD1	TRBV11-3	TGTGCCAGCAGCTCGGGGACAGGGGACACCGGGGAGCTGTTTTTT	CASSSGTGDTGELFF
-	TRBJ2-3	TRBD2	TRBV13	TGTGCCAGCAGCTTAGAGGCTAGCGGGGTAGATACGCAGTATTTT	CASSLEASGVDTQYF
-	TRBJ1-4	TRBD1	TRBV15	TGTGCCACCAGCAAGGGAGGACAGGGATCTAATGAAAAACTGTTTTTT	CATSKGGQGSNEKLFF
-	TRBJ1-1	TRBD1	TRBV11-2	TGTGCCAGCAGCTTAGCAATGGGACAGGCGGGGACTGAAGCTTTCTTT	CASSLAMGQAGTEAFF
-	TRBJ1-2	-	TRBV10-3	TGTGCCATCAGGGGGGGGTATGGCTACACCTTC	CAIRGGYGYTF
-	TRBJ1-5	TRBD1	TRBV30	TGTGCCTGGAGTGTAATGGGACAGCCGGTGGATCAGCCCCAGCATTTT	CAWSVMGQPVDQPQHF
-	TRBJ1-2	TRBD1	TRBV4-1	TGCGCCAGCAGCCAAGATAGGGGCGCCAGGGGGCGCCGGGATGGCTACACCTTC	CASSQDRGARGRRDGYTF
-	TRBJ2-7	TRBD1	TRBV28	TGTGCCAGCAGTTACGGCGGACAGGCCTCTCCTACCTACGAGCAGTACTTC	CASSYGGQASPTYEQYF
-	TRBJ1-1	TRBD1	TRBV5-4	TGTGCCAGCAGCTTGCAGGGGGTGAACACTGAAGCTTTCTTT	CASSLQGVNTEAFF
-	TRBJ1-2	TRBD1	TRBV27	TGTGCCAGCAGTTTAGGACAGGGGCTCCCCTATGGCTACACCTTC	CASSLGQGLPYGYTF
-	TRBJ2-2	TRBD1	TRBV27	TGTGCCAGCACCTTGACAGGGGGGATGAACACCGGGGAGCTGTTTTTT	CASTLTGGMNTGELFF
-	TRBJ2-1	TRBD2	TRBV2	TGTGCCAGCATTGGGACTAGCGGGCTTCTCGGCAGGGACAATGAGCAGTTCTTC	CASIGTSGLLGRDNEQFF
-	TRBJ1-2	-	TRBV27	TGTGCCAGCAGTTTACGCCGGGTCGGGGGTGGCTACACCTTC	CASSLRRVGGGYTF
-	TRBJ2-1	TRBD2	TRBV9	TGTGCCAGCAGCGTAGGGGGACTAGCGGGAGGTACATTCTCCTACAATGAGCAGTTCTTC	CASSVGGLAGGTFSYNEQFF
-	TRBJ2-3	-	TRBV7-7	TGTGCTAGCAGCTTAACGGGAGCCGATACGCAGTATTTT	CASSLTGADTQYF
-	TRBJ2-7	-	TRBV7-2	TGTGCCAGCAGCTCGAGCTCCTACGAGCAGTACTTC	CASSSSSYEQYF
-	TRBJ1-5	-	TRBV30	TGTGCCTGGAGTGTACTATCGGATCAGCCCCAGCATTTT	CAWSVLSDQPQHF
-	TRBJ1-1	TRBD1	TRBV6-5	TGTGCCAGCAGTTACGCAGGGGGAGAAGCTTTCTTT	CASSYAGGEAFF
-	TRBJ2-7	-	TRBV6-6	TGTGCCAGCATGGCGGACCTCCGGGGGTCCTACGAGCAGTACTTC	CASMADLRGSYEQYF
-	TRBJ1-5	-	TRBV6-6	TGTGCCAGCACCATGGGTCTTATAGAGGGCAATCAGCCCCAGCATTTT	CASTMGLIEGNQPQHF
-	TRBJ1-1	TRBD1	TRBV28	TGTGCCAGCAGTTTATCGACAGGGGTGAACACTGAAGCTTTCTTT	CASSLSTGVNTEAFF
-	TRBJ2-3	TRBD1	TRBV6-1	TGTGCCAGCAGCGAGGGACAGGTTCTATTAGATACGCAGTATTTT	CASSEGQVLLDTQYF
few	TRBJ2-1	TRBD2	TRBV6-5	TGTGCCAGCAGTTACTCTAGCGGGGAGTACAATGAGCAGTTCTTC	CASSYSSGEYNEQFF
once	TRBJ1-2	-	TRBV5-1	TGCGCCAGCAGCTTGGACGGGGCTAACTATGGCTACACCTTC	CASSLDGANYGYTF
-	TRBJ2-1	TRBD2	TRBV9	TGTGCCAGCAGCGTGAGCGGGGGGGCCCCCTTCTCCTACAATGAGCAGTTCTTC	CASSVSGGAPFSYNEQFF
-	TRBJ1-1	TRBD1	TRBV10-3	TGTGCCACCACCGGACAGGATGAAGCTTTCTTT	CATTGQDEAFF
-	TRBJ2-7	-	TRBV5-6	TGTGCCAGCAGCTTGGGCAGGGTTTATGAGCAGTACTTC	CASSLGRVYEQYF
-	TRBJ2-7	TRBD1	TRBV20-1	TGCAGTGCTGGGGACAGCCGCTTC	CSAGDSRF
-	TRBJ2-1	TRBD1	TRBV7-9	TGTGCCAGCAGCTCGGACAGGGGGCCCAATGAGCAGTTCTTC	CASSSDRGPNEQFF
-	TRBJ1-1	-	TRBV6-5	TGTGCCAGCAGTTACTCCTCCAGGCTGAACACTGAAGCTTTCTTT	CASSYSSRLNTEAFF
-	TRBJ1-2	-	TRBV19	TGTGCCAGTAGAATTGGGGACATGCTTAACTATGGCTACACCTTC	CASRIGDMLNYGYTF
-	TRBJ2-7	-	TRBV28	TGTGCCAGCAAGGGGGATGCTAGCCGAGGGTACGAGCAGTACTTC	CASKGDASRGYEQYF
-	TRBJ2-1	-	TRBV1	TGCACCAGCAGCCGTCCCGGGGGGAGCTCCTACAATGAGCAGTTCTTC	CTSSRPGGSSYNEQFF
-	TRBJ2-7	-	TRBV27	TGTGCCAGCAGTTCCCCGGCCCGGGACAACTACGAGCAGTACTTC	CASSSPARDNYEQYF
-	TRBJ2-7	TRBD1	TRBV4-1	TGCGCCAGCAGCCTGGACAGGAGATCTTACGAGCAGTACTTC	CASSLDRRSYEQYF
-	TRBJ1-2	-	TRBV30	TGTGCCTGGAGTGTAGCAAGCGCCTTGAAACCTGGCTACACCTTC	CAWSVASALKPGYTF
-	TRBJ2-7	TRBD2	TRBV30	TGTGCCTGGAGTGTAGGGGAGGGTGGCGAGCAGTACTTC	CAWSVGEGGEQYF
few	TRBJ1-3	TRBD1	TRBV10-3	TGTGCCATCGGGGGGACAGGGTCTGGAAACACCATATATTTT	CAIGGTGSGNTIYF
-	TRBJ2-1	-	TRBV29-1	TGCAGCGTTGGCGGACTGATCCAATCAAAGCAGTTCTTC	CSVGGLIQSKQFF
few	TRBJ2-7	TRBD2	TRBV28	TGTGCCAGCAGTTATACTAGCGGGAGAGATTACGAGCAGTACTTC	CASSYTSGRDYEQYF
-	TRBJ2-2	TRBD2	TRBV29-1	TGCAGCGTTGGCGGGAGCAAAGGGGAGCTGTTTTTT	CSVGGSKGELFF